Following are 10 T cell receptor beta chains from one sample sequenced in a study of T cells in women clearing cervical HPV infection. Sequencing was performed with immunoSEQ multiplex PCR; in TCRdb, only in-frame clones are kept and a portion is missing. The sample table includes under 45,000 clones. The sequenced material came from blood buffy coat. The receptors originated from a woman aged 18 to 75 with a cervical HPV16 infection that either progressed to CIN3+ or cleared (not recorded which).

Worth noting for this clone: The read gets to within 3 residues of the CDR3 end, and the germline J gene fills in the rest. The rearrangement links TRBV12-3 or TRBV12-4 to TRBJ1-2; perhaps TRBD1 as D (5 bases). Trimming left V 3 bases short and J 4 bases short, with 12 bases between. The CDR3 loop spans 14 amino acids. CDR3 residues: CASSLRGEVYGYTF. CDR3 DNA, as far as it was read: TGTGCCAGCAGTTTGAGAGGGGAAGTCTATGGC.

For this clone: Read data end 3 residues before the CDR3 end; the end is taken from the germline J gene. This chain links TRBV24-1 with TRBJ2-2; a possible D gene is TRBD2 (5 bases). V lost 0 bases, J lost 4 bases, and 11 bases lay in between. The CDR3 totals 16 residues. Germline V gene sequence: CDR1 KGHDR, CDR2 SFDVKD. This CDR3 reads CATSDLQSAGTGELFF. The sequenced CDR3 bases are TGTGCCACCAGTGATTTGCAATCGGCGGGCACCGGGGAG.

Remarks on this clone: The read ends 3 residues shy of where the CDR3 ends; the end is completed using the germline J gene. The J gene is TRBJ2-2, the V gene TRBV10-3; D gene uncertain. The CDR3 contains 13 residues. Trimming cost V 7 bases and J 4 bases, with 10 bases left between them. Per the germline V gene, CDR1 is ENHRY and CDR2 is SYGVKD. CDR3 DNA, as far as it was read: TGTGCCATCACTAGAGACGGCACCGGGGAG. Translated, it gives CAITRDGTGE. The CDR3 in its entirety is CAITRDGTGELFF.

CDR3 bases read: TGCAGTGCTTGCCCGACTAGCGGGAGCGGGAATGAG. Its protein product is CSACPTSGSGNE. The complete CDR3 reads CSACPTSGSGNEQFF. The rearrangement joins TRBV20-1 to TRBJ2-1; TRBD2 matches at 12 bases. The CDR3 end is not reached by the read, which stops 3 residues before it; the germline J gene fills it in. V lost 5 bases, J lost 7 bases, and 9 bases stayed unmatched. The germline gives CDR1 DFQATT, CDR2 SNEGSKA (reference sequence). CDR3 length: 15 residues.

As to this clone: The read ends 3 residues early relative to the CDR3; the germline J gene fills the gap. This chain joins TRBV7-3 and TRBJ1-2; unclear D gene. Germline CDR1 SGHTA, CDR2 FQGTGA. The CDR3 has 14 amino acids. The CDR3 spells CASSLDAGQETYTF. The DNA read from the CDR3 is TGTGCCAGCAGCCTCGACGCGGGTCAAGAGACC.

About this clone: The read falls 3 residues short of the CDR3 end, and the missing part is taken from the germline J gene. Additional DNA sequences in this sample encode the identical CDR3. The V call is TRBV18, the J call TRBJ2-5, with 9 bases lining up with TRBD1. The length of the CDR3 is 15 residues. After removal of 3 bases from V and 1 base from J, the junction contained 3 bases not matched to a gene. Germline V CDR1 and CDR2: KGHSH, LQKENI. The CDR3 region is CASSPRQGVQETQYF. The sequenced part of the CDR3 DNA is TGTGCCAGCTCACCCCGACAGGGGGTCCAAGAGACC.

The sequenced CDR3 bases are TGCAGTGCTAGTAAGGGGCAATATAATTCACCC. Its protein product is CSASKGQYNSP. The CDR3 as a whole reads CSASKGQYNSPLHF. The chain carries TRBV20-1 and TRBJ1-6, with D perhaps matching TRBD1 (5 bases). Read data end 3 residues before the CDR3 end; the end is taken from the germline J gene. With 3 bases removed from V and 4 bases from J, the gap between germline ends came to 10 bases. CDR1 and CDR2 from the germline V gene are DFQATT and SNEGSKA (reference sequence). This CDR3 comprises 14 residues.

This CDR3 is CASSFDRGSGELFF. Partial CDR3 DNA: TGTGCCAGCAGCTTCGACAGGGGATCCGGGGAG. The chain couples TRBV7-2 to TRBJ2-2; 8 bases fit TRBD1. The read is 3 residues too short to cover the CDR3 end, so that end is filled in from the germline J gene. Germline CDR1 and CDR2: SGHTA and FQGNSA. The CDR3 is made up of 14 amino acids. Trimming removed 3 bases from V and 6 bases from J; junction bases left unmatched: 3. Filled out from reference TRBV7-2 and TRBJ2-2, the complete variable domain reads GAGVSQSPSNKVTEKGKDVELRCDPISGHTALYWYRQSLGQGLEFLIYFQGNSAPDKSGLPSDRFSAERTGGSVSTLTIQRTQQEDSAVYLCASSFDRGSGELFFGEGSRLTVL.

Points on this clone: The sequence runs out 3 residues before the end of the CDR3; the remainder is reconstructed from the germline J gene. The genes are TRBV13 and TRBJ1-5; D is undetermined. The CDR3 has 15 amino acids. Trimming removed 0 bases at V and 2 bases at J, with 8 bases between. The germline gives CDR1 PRHDT, CDR2 FYEKMQ (reference sequence). CDR3 DNA (partial): TGTGCCAGCAGCTTAGGTCGGGTAGGCAATCAGCCC. Translating it yields CASSLGRVGNQP. The whole CDR3 sequence reads CASSLGRVGNQPQHF.

For this clone: From the germline J gene comes the end of the CDR3, since the read stops 3 residues before it. The rearrangement uses TRBV19 and TRBJ2-2, with TRBD1 as a possible D gene (6 bases). Trimming cost V 9 bases and J 2 bases, with 13 bases left between them. The germline V gene has CDR1 LNHDA and CDR2 SQIVND (reference sequence). The CDR3 runs to 14 residues. This CDR3 is CASRRDTNTGELFF. The sequenced CDR3 bases are TGTGCCAGCCGCCGGGACACCAACACCGGGGAG.